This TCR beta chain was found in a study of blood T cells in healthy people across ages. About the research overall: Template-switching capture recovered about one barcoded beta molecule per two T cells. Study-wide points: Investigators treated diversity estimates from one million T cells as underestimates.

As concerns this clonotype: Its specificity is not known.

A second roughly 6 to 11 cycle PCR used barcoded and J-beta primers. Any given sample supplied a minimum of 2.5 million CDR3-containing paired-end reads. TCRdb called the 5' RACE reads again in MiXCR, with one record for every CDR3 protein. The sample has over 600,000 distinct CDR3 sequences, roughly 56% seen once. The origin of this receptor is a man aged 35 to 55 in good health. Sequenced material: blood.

This CDR3 is CSVSPSSYNEQFF. CDR3 coding DNA: TGCAGCGTTTCCCCAAGCTCCTACAATGAGCAGTTCTTC. The chain combines TRBV29-1 with TRBJ2-1; the D is unclear. Trimming took off 5 bases at V and 0 bases at J, with 8 bases between the two ends. Germline V lookup: CDR1 SQVTM, CDR2 ANQGSEA. The CDR3 spans 13 residues.